Listed below are T cell receptor beta chains from one sample, sequenced in a study of shared clonotypes between healthy human individuals. Sequenced by immunoSEQ multiplex PCR; TCRdb stores in-frame clones only, minus some. The sample records over 1.5 million clones, approximately 98% being singletons. The material sequenced was naive CD4+ T cells sorted from blood. The receptors derive from a man aged 25-45 years in good health. Both conserved end residues are part of each CDR3. A D gene is named only where the DNA matches it firmly. Clone size, where shown, is once, few, many, or a class for clones that have expanded.

J gene | clone size | D gene | V gene | CDR3 DNA | CDR3 protein
TRBJ2-7 | . | . | TRBV27 | TGTGCCAGCAGCCCCCAAGACAGGCCGCATTACGAGCAGTACTTC | CASSPQDRPHYEQYF
TRBJ2-5 | once | . | TRBV18 | TGTGCCAGCTCACCGCCATCACAGAAAGAGACCCAGTACTTC | CASSPPSQKETQYF
TRBJ1-2 | . | . | TRBV19 | TGTGCCAGTAGTATGGACAACTTCGGACTGGGCTACACCTTC | CASSMDNFGLGYTF
TRBJ2-5 | . | . | TRBV7-9 | TGTGCCAGCAGCCAAAACACAGGGACAGAGACCCAGTACTTC | CASSQNTGTETQYF
TRBJ2-7 | . | . | TRBV20-1 | TGCAGTGCTAGCAAGCGTTCCGAGCAGTACTTC | CSASKRSEQYF
TRBJ1-5 | . | . | TRBV2 | TGTGCCAGCAGTTCGGGCAGGGCCAATCAGCCCCAGCATTTT | CASSSGRANQPQHF
TRBJ2-5 | . | . | TRBV2 | TGTGCCAGCAGTGACAGCGCTCGGTTTGAGACCCAGTACTTC | CASSDSARFETQYF
TRBJ2-7 | . | TRBD1 | TRBV20-1 | TGCAGTACGGGACAGACCTACGAGCAGTACTTC | CSTGQTYEQYF
TRBJ2-7 | once | TRBD2 | TRBV10-2 | TGCGCCAGCAGTGGGAACATAGCGGGAACCTACGAGCAGTACTTC | CASSGNIAGTYEQYF
TRBJ2-5 | . | TRBD1 | TRBV9 | TGTGCCAGCACCCTCGGACAGGGGGCCGGGCAAGAGACCCAGTACTTC | CASTLGQGAGQETQYF
TRBJ2-4 | . | . | TRBV27 | TGTGCCAGCAGTCCAACGCAGATAGCCAAAAACATTCAGTACTTC | CASSPTQIAKNIQYF
TRBJ2-5 | . | . | TRBV28 | TGTGCCAGCAGTTTAGGGGTTAAAGAGACCCAGTACTTC | CASSLGVKETQYF
TRBJ1-2 | . | TRBD1 | TRBV2 | TGTGCCAGCAGCGGACAGGGGTTCGGCTACACCTTC | CASSGQGFGYTF
TRBJ1-1 | . | . | TRBV18 | TGTGCCAGCTCGACCTTGGGGAGGGGCATGAACACTGAAGCTTTCTTT | CASSTLGRGMNTEAFF
TRBJ2-7 | . | . | TRBV5-1 | TGCGCCAGCAGCACCGACAGTTCCCCGGACGAGCAGTACTTC | CASSTDSSPDEQYF
TRBJ2-7 | . | . | TRBV5-1 | TGCGCCAGCAGCCGGGACATCTCCTACGAGCAGTACTTC | CASSRDISYEQYF
TRBJ2-7 | . | TRBD1 | TRBV18 | TGTGCCAGCTCACCTAGGGCGACAGGGGGCCCCGAGCAGTACTTC | CASSPRATGGPEQYF
TRBJ1-2 | . | . | TRBV2 | TGTGCCAGCAGTGTGAGGACGGACTATGGCTACACCTTC | CASSVRTDYGYTF
TRBJ2-7 | once | TRBD2 | TRBV9 | TGTGCCAGCAGCAAGATTGGACTAGAACAACACGAGCAGTACTTC | CASSKIGLEQHEQYF
TRBJ2-2 | . | TRBD2 | TRBV19 | TGTGCCAGTAGTTTATACAGCCGTCGACTAGCGGGATCACTCGGGGAGCTGTTTTTT | CASSLYSRRLAGSLGELFF
TRBJ1-3 | . | . | TRBV18 | TGTGCCAGCTCACCTGGGACCAGCTCTGGAAACACCATATATTTT | CASSPGTSSGNTIYF
TRBJ1-5 | . | . | TRBV6-6 | TGTGCCAGCAGTCCTGACAAAAATCAGCCCCAGCATTTT | CASSPDKNQPQHF
TRBJ2-1 | once | TRBD1 | TRBV5-1 | TGCGCCAGCAGCTCAACCGGGACAGGGGTAAATGAGCAGTTCTTC | CASSSTGTGVNEQFF
TRBJ2-5 | . | . | TRBV7-8 | TGTGCCAGCAGCTCCACACAGGGTCGTGGTTATCAAGAGACCCAGTACTTC | CASSSTQGRGYQETQYF
TRBJ1-5 | . | TRBD1 | TRBV28 | TGTGCCAGCACCCACCAGGGACAGGGCCATCAGCCCCAGCATTTT | CASTHQGQGHQPQHF
TRBJ2-3 | . | TRBD1 | TRBV12-5 | TGTGCTAGTGGTTTGGTTCAGGGGGCGATATCCACAGATACGCAGTATTTT | CASGLVQGAISTDTQYF
TRBJ2-7 | . | TRBD2 | TRBV6-5 | TGTGCCAGCAGTTACGGGACTAGCGGGAGGGCCTACGAGCAGTACTTC | CASSYGTSGRAYEQYF
TRBJ2-7 | . | . | TRBV29-1 | TGCAGCGTCCAGGCCTCCGAGCAGTACTTC | CSVQASEQYF
TRBJ2-1 | . | TRBD2 | TRBV10-1 | TGCGCCAGCAGTGAAGGGCAGCGGGAGAAGAATGAGCAGTTCTTC | CASSEGQREKNEQFF
TRBJ2-3 | . | . | TRBV14 | TGTGCCAGCAGCCAAGATCCGGGCCTTATCAGTACGCAGTATTTT | CASSQDPGLISTQYF
TRBJ2-7 | . | . | TRBV5-4 | TGTGCCAGCACCACCACAGGGAACCAATACGAGCAGTACTTC | CASTTTGNQYEQYF
TRBJ2-7 | . | . | TRBV14 | TGTGCCAGCACCACCATAGTGGAAAGAAGATTCGAGCAGTACTTC | CASTTIVERRFEQYF
TRBJ2-7 | . | . | TRBV10-3 | TGTGCCATCAGTGTCCTGTCCCTGGGCAGGGCCGCTAATTACGAGCAGTACTTC | CAISVLSLGRAANYEQYF
TRBJ2-3 | . | . | TRBV7-2 | TGTGCCAGCAGCTCCGCATGGCGGGATACGCAGTATTTT | CASSSAWRDTQYF
TRBJ2-7 | once | . | TRBV28 | TGTGCCAGCAAAGGGCTAAGCTCCTACGAGCAGTACTTC | CASKGLSSYEQYF
TRBJ2-7 | . | TRBD1 | TRBV29-1 | TGCAGCGTCAATACCGGACAGGTGATACACGAGCAGTACTTC | CSVNTGQVIHEQYF
TRBJ1-2 | . | . | TRBV30 | TGTGTCGGGGACTATGGCTACACCTTC | CVGDYGYTF
TRBJ2-5 | . | TRBD1 | TRBV7-9 | TGTGCCAGCAGCCCGACAGGGGATCAAGAGACCCAGTACTTC | CASSPTGDQETQYF
TRBJ2-1 | . | . | TRBV15 | TGTGCCACCAGCAGAGGGAGGAATGAGCAGTTCTTC | CATSRGRNEQFF
TRBJ1-5 | . | . | TRBV28 | TGTGCCAGCAGCTCGCGGCGGGGTAAGTGGGGCAATCAGCCCCAGCATTTT | CASSSRRGKWGNQPQHF
TRBJ2-5 | . | . | TRBV9 | TGTGCCAGCAGCGTAGGGGCGGGGCAACAAGAGACCCAGTACTTC | CASSVGAGQQETQYF
TRBJ1-1 | . | . | TRBV4-2 | TGTGCCAGCAGCCAAGAGCTTCACTCTCGGGGCACTGAAGCTTTCTTT | CASSQELHSRGTEAFF